This TCR beta chain was sequenced in a study of OX40 agonist ivuxolimab in advanced cancers. Trimming removed 1 base from V and 0 bases from J, with 15 bases in between. CDR1 is SGHRS and CDR2 is YFSETQ in the germline V gene. The CDR3 has 17 residues. A history of autoimmune disease or systemic immunosuppression excluded patients. Clones were sequenced by immunoSEQ multiplex PCR, and TCRdb holds only the in-frame ones, with some missing. The sample holds 90,000 to 150,000 clones; approximately 92% are singletons and the top ten take roughly 0.59%. The starting material was CD4+ or CD8+ T cells sorted from blood, obtained in a trial of the OX40 agonist ivuxolimab. This rearrangement joins TRBV5-1 to TRBJ2-3; no definite D call. The TCR comes from an adult with an advanced solid tumor such as melanoma, head and neck, liver or kidney cancer. CDR3 DNA: TGCGCCAGCAGCTTGCCTACGGGCCAGCCTAGCACAGATACGCAGTATTTT. It is translated as CASSLPTGQPSTDTQYF.